A selection of T cell receptor beta chains follows, all from one sample in a study of blood T cell repertoires in COVID-19. Some clones are missing from TCRdb's copy, which holds only in-frame ones; the method was immunoSEQ multiplex PCR. The sample includes over 13,000 clones, around 91% seen only once; the top ten take over 8%. The sample taken for sequencing was peripheral blood. The receptors stem from a human donor in a cohort sampled during active COVID-19. Both conserved end residues are part of each CDR3. A D gene is named only where the DNA matches it firmly.

len: 13
v_gene: TRBV5-4
j_gene: TRBJ2-5
d_gene: -
CDR3nt: TGTGCCAGCAGCTTCCGGGGACAAGAGACCCAGTACTTC
CDR3aa: CASSFRGQETQYF

len: 12
v_gene: TRBV9
j_gene: TRBJ2-7
d_gene: -
CDR3nt: TGTGCCAGCAGCGTAGCTACCGGGGAGCAGTACTTC
CDR3aa: CASSVATGEQYF

len: 16
v_gene: TRBV7-2
j_gene: TRBJ1-4
d_gene: -
CDR3nt: TGTGCCAGCAGCTTAGCGCGGGCAGGTTATAATGAAAAACTGTTTTTT
CDR3aa: CASSLARAGYNEKLFF

len: 16
v_gene: TRBV27
j_gene: TRBJ2-7
d_gene: TRBD2
CDR3nt: TGTGCCAGCAGTTTATCGGGGACTAGCCGCTCCTACGAGCAGTACTTC
CDR3aa: CASSLSGTSRSYEQYF

len: 18
v_gene: TRBV15
j_gene: TRBJ2-1
d_gene: TRBD1
CDR3nt: TGTGCCACCAGCAGAGACTTGGCCGGCAGGGGGATCGCGAATGAGCAGTTCTTC
CDR3aa: CATSRDLAGRGIANEQFF

len: 14
v_gene: TRBV7-8
j_gene: TRBJ2-1
d_gene: -
CDR3nt: TGTGCCACCCGCAATGGGACATCAAACAATGAGCAGTTCTTC
CDR3aa: CATRNGTSNNEQFF

len: 15
v_gene: TRBV6-4
j_gene: TRBJ2-3
d_gene: TRBD2
CDR3nt: TGTGCCAGCAGTCCCGGGACTAGCGGCACAGATACGCAGTATTTT
CDR3aa: CASSPGTSGTDTQYF

len: 14
v_gene: TRBV28
j_gene: TRBJ2-7
d_gene: TRBD1
CDR3nt: TGTGCCAGCTGGAGGGGACAGGGGCTGTACGAGCAGTACTTC
CDR3aa: CASWRGQGLYEQYF

len: 14
v_gene: TRBV4-1
j_gene: TRBJ2-2
d_gene: -
CDR3nt: TGCGCCAGCACTAGACAGGAGAACACCGGGGAGCTGTTTTTT
CDR3aa: CASTRQENTGELFF

len: 14
v_gene: TRBV27
j_gene: TRBJ2-3
d_gene: -
CDR3nt: TGTGCCAGCAGTTTACAAGCGGGTGGAGATACGCAGTATTTT
CDR3aa: CASSLQAGGDTQYF

len: 13
v_gene: TRBV28
j_gene: TRBJ2-5
d_gene: TRBD2
CDR3nt: TGTGCCAGCAAGCGGGGGGGCCAAGAGACCCAGTACTTC
CDR3aa: CASKRGGQETQYF

len: 18
v_gene: TRBV14
j_gene: TRBJ2-7
d_gene: TRBD1
CDR3nt: TGTGCCAGCAGCCCGCATAGACGGGACAGGGGGAGCTCCTACGAGCAGTACTTC
CDR3aa: CASSPHRRDRGSSYEQYF

len: 15
v_gene: TRBV6-5
j_gene: TRBJ2-5
d_gene: TRBD2
CDR3nt: TGTGCCAGCAGCTTTGAAGGGACTAGGTACGAGACCCAGTACTTC
CDR3aa: CASSFEGTRYETQYF

len: 14
v_gene: TRBV5-1
j_gene: TRBJ2-7
d_gene: TRBD1
CDR3nt: TGCGCCAGCAGCAAAACAGGGGACCCCTACGAGCAGTACTTC
CDR3aa: CASSKTGDPYEQYF

len: 14
v_gene: TRBV6-5
j_gene: TRBJ1-5
d_gene: TRBD1
CDR3nt: TGTGCCAGCACCCGGGACAGGGATAATCAGCCCCAGCATTTT
CDR3aa: CASTRDRDNQPQHF

len: 13
v_gene: TRBV28
j_gene: TRBJ2-1
d_gene: TRBD1
CDR3nt: TGTGCCAGCAGGAGACAGGGTCTTGGTGAGCAGTTCTTC
CDR3aa: CASRRQGLGEQFF